Listed below are T cell receptor beta chains from one sample, sequenced in a study of vaccination and CD4 T cells after COVID-19. TCRdb reanalysed the PCR reads using MiXCR and keeps one entry per CDR3 protein. The profile covers around 20,000 distinct CDR3 sequences, with approximately 50% appearing a single time and around an eighth taken by the ten largest. These receptors lack a known antigen. The sample comprised cultured CD4+ T cells from blood. The source of these receptors is a human donor with COVID-19. Both conserved end residues are part of each CDR3. D genes are given only for firm matches. Size is stated for part of the rows, as once, few or many counts, or as a class when the clone is expanded.

v_gene: TRBV10-3; abundance: -; d_gene: TRBD1; j_gene: TRBJ2-2; CDR3nt: TGTGCCATCCGACCATCCCCGGGACAGGGGGCATTGGGGGAGCTGTTTTTT; CDR3aa: CAIRPSPGQGALGELFF
v_gene: TRBV27; abundance: medium-sized; d_gene: TRBD1; j_gene: TRBJ1-6; CDR3nt: TGTGCCAGCAGTCTACCTCAAACAGGGGGTAATTCACCCCTCCACTTT; CDR3aa: CASSLPQTGGNSPLHF
v_gene: TRBV7-9; abundance: -; d_gene: -; j_gene: TRBJ1-2; CDR3nt: TGTGCCGGACAAAAGACAGTTAACCTACTGAATGGCTACACCTTC; CDR3aa: CAGQKTVNLLNGYTF
v_gene: TRBV27; abundance: medium-sized; d_gene: -; j_gene: TRBJ1-3; CDR3nt: TGTGCCAGCAGTTTATCGGCCCAGGGGGGAAACACCATATATTTT; CDR3aa: CASSLSAQGGNTIYF
v_gene: TRBV11-1; abundance: -; d_gene: -; j_gene: TRBJ1-5; CDR3nt: TGTGCCAGCAGCCGACAACGTCTTCAGCCCCAGCATTTT; CDR3aa: CASSRQRLQPQHF
v_gene: TRBV2; abundance: few; d_gene: TRBD1; j_gene: TRBJ2-5; CDR3nt: TGTGCCAGCAGCCCCGACAGGGGGCGAGTGGAGACCCAGTACTTC; CDR3aa: CASSPDRGRVETQYF
v_gene: TRBV4-1; abundance: -; d_gene: -; j_gene: TRBJ2-2; CDR3nt: TGCGCCAGCAGCCAAGGCCTTCGCGGGGAGCTGTTTTTT; CDR3aa: CASSQGLRGELFF
v_gene: TRBV4-2; abundance: -; d_gene: -; j_gene: TRBJ1-5; CDR3nt: TGTGCCAGCAGTGAGGGGGGATATAGCAATCAGCCCCAGCATTTT; CDR3aa: CASSEGGYSNQPQHF
v_gene: TRBV29-1; abundance: -; d_gene: -; j_gene: TRBJ2-3; CDR3nt: TGCAGCGTTGTCGGGGCGTGGAGCACAGATACGCAGTATTTT; CDR3aa: CSVVGAWSTDTQYF
v_gene: TRBV27; abundance: -; d_gene: -; j_gene: TRBJ2-7; CDR3nt: TGTGCCAGCAGTTTTAGTCGACAGTCCCACGAGCAGTACTTC; CDR3aa: CASSFSRQSHEQYF
v_gene: TRBV4-3; abundance: -; d_gene: -; j_gene: TRBJ1-5; CDR3nt: TGCGCCAGCAGCCCGGGACACGGGTTAAGCCCCCAGCATTTT; CDR3aa: CASSPGHGLSPQHF
v_gene: TRBV12-3/TRBV12-4; abundance: few; d_gene: -; j_gene: TRBJ1-5; CDR3nt: TGTGCCAGCAGTTTAAGGGCTGTGGGGAGCAATCAGCCCCAGCATTTT; CDR3aa: CASSLRAVGSNQPQHF
v_gene: TRBV2; abundance: few; d_gene: -; j_gene: TRBJ2-3; CDR3nt: TGTGCCAGCAGGAGGGCGGGCGGTAGCACAGATACGCAGTATTTT; CDR3aa: CASRRAGGSTDTQYF
v_gene: TRBV28; abundance: -; d_gene: -; j_gene: TRBJ2-1; CDR3nt: TGTGCCAGCAGTTTAGGTGGGACACAATACAATGAGCAGTTCTTC; CDR3aa: CASSLGGTQYNEQFF
v_gene: TRBV28; abundance: -; d_gene: TRBD1; j_gene: TRBJ1-5; CDR3nt: TGTGCCTCCGGACAGGGGTTGATTATGGGCAATCAGCCCCAGCATTTT; CDR3aa: CASGQGLIMGNQPQHF
v_gene: TRBV6-5; abundance: -; d_gene: TRBD1; j_gene: TRBJ2-7; CDR3nt: TGTGCCAGCAGTTCCAGGACAGGGGGCGAGCAGTACTTC; CDR3aa: CASSSRTGGEQYF
v_gene: TRBV11-3; abundance: large; d_gene: -; j_gene: TRBJ1-5; CDR3nt: TGTGCCAGCAGCTTAGGACATTCCAATCAGCCCCAGCATTTT; CDR3aa: CASSLGHSNQPQHF
v_gene: TRBV19; abundance: -; d_gene: -; j_gene: TRBJ1-2; CDR3nt: TGTGCCAGTAGCAGCGTCGGGAGGTATGGCTACACCTTC; CDR3aa: CASSSVGRYGYTF
v_gene: TRBV7-3; abundance: -; d_gene: -; j_gene: TRBJ2-1; CDR3nt: TGTGCCAGCAGCCTTAGCGTTTTTTCCTACAATGAGCAGTTCTTC; CDR3aa: CASSLSVFSYNEQFF
v_gene: TRBV28; abundance: few; d_gene: TRBD1; j_gene: TRBJ1-2; CDR3nt: TGTGCCAGCAGATCCGGGACAGCGCAACAAGGTGGCTACACCTTC; CDR3aa: CASRSGTAQQGGYTF
v_gene: TRBV20-1; abundance: medium-sized; d_gene: -; j_gene: TRBJ1-1; CDR3nt: TGCAGTGCTGGGTCGGGGAGGGGAACTGAAGCTTTCTTT; CDR3aa: CSAGSGRGTEAFF
v_gene: TRBV12-3/TRBV12-4; abundance: -; d_gene: TRBD2; j_gene: TRBJ2-5; CDR3nt: TGTGCCAGCAGAAGAGCGGGGGAAGGGGAGACCCAGTACTTC; CDR3aa: CASRRAGEGETQYF
v_gene: TRBV7-2; abundance: -; d_gene: -; j_gene: TRBJ2-6; CDR3nt: TGTGCCAGCAGCTTAGACAAAGACCGACGGATCTCTGGGGCCAACGTCCTGACTTTC; CDR3aa: CASSLDKDRRISGANVLTF
v_gene: TRBV12-3/TRBV12-4; abundance: -; d_gene: TRBD1; j_gene: TRBJ1-5; CDR3nt: TGTGCCAGCAGTCCACCGTTACGGACAGGGCTTTATCAGCCCCAGCATTTT; CDR3aa: CASSPPLRTGLYQPQHF
v_gene: TRBV11-3; abundance: few; d_gene: -; j_gene: TRBJ1-2; CDR3nt: TGTGCCAGCAGCTTAGAGAATGGCTACACCTTC; CDR3aa: CASSLENGYTF
v_gene: TRBV12-3/TRBV12-4; abundance: -; d_gene: -; j_gene: TRBJ1-1; CDR3nt: TGTGCCAGCAGTAACCGGGACACTGAAGCTTTCTTT; CDR3aa: CASSNRDTEAFF
v_gene: TRBV28; abundance: -; d_gene: TRBD1; j_gene: TRBJ1-5; CDR3nt: TGTGCCAGCAGCCTCATGACAGGGAGAATTCAGCCCCAGCATTTT; CDR3aa: CASSLMTGRIQPQHF
v_gene: TRBV12-3/TRBV12-4; abundance: -; d_gene: -; j_gene: TRBJ2-1; CDR3nt: TGTGCCAGCAGTTTAGCGCTTGGAGAGCAGTTCTTC; CDR3aa: CASSLALGEQFF
v_gene: TRBV6-1; abundance: -; d_gene: -; j_gene: TRBJ2-7; CDR3nt: TGTGCCAGCAGTGAGGGGCAGGAATGGTACGAGCAGTACTTC; CDR3aa: CASSEGQEWYEQYF
v_gene: TRBV6-1; abundance: -; d_gene: -; j_gene: TRBJ1-2; CDR3nt: TGTGCCAGCAGTAGAAGGGAGGATTATGGCTACACCTTC; CDR3aa: CASSRREDYGYTF
v_gene: TRBV11-3; abundance: few; d_gene: -; j_gene: TRBJ1-6; CDR3nt: TGTGCCAGCAGCTCAAATTCACCCCTCCACTTT; CDR3aa: CASSSNSPLHF
v_gene: TRBV27; abundance: -; d_gene: -; j_gene: TRBJ1-2; CDR3nt: TGTGCCAGCAGTTTAACCGACAGAGCTAACTATGGCTACACCTTC; CDR3aa: CASSLTDRANYGYTF
v_gene: TRBV20-1; abundance: few; d_gene: TRBD2; j_gene: TRBJ2-7; CDR3nt: TGCAGTGCCCAGACTAGCGGGGGCTCCTACGAGCAGTACTTC; CDR3aa: CSAQTSGGSYEQYF
v_gene: TRBV6-1; abundance: once; d_gene: -; j_gene: TRBJ2-3; CDR3nt: TGTGCCAGCAGGGTTTCGGATACGCAGTATTTT; CDR3aa: CASRVSDTQYF
v_gene: TRBV19; abundance: few; d_gene: -; j_gene: TRBJ1-2; CDR3nt: TGTGCCAGTAGCACCCGGGACTTCTATGGCTACACCTTC; CDR3aa: CASSTRDFYGYTF
v_gene: TRBV28; abundance: -; d_gene: -; j_gene: TRBJ2-7; CDR3nt: TGTGCCACCCTATCACACTCGGCAGCCCGCGAGCAGTACTTC; CDR3aa: CATLSHSAAREQYF
v_gene: TRBV20-1; abundance: -; d_gene: -; j_gene: TRBJ1-2; CDR3nt: TGCAGTGCTAGAGATAACGCGGACCGAGGCTACACCTTC; CDR3aa: CSARDNADRGYTF
v_gene: TRBV27; abundance: -; d_gene: -; j_gene: TRBJ2-3; CDR3nt: TGTGCCAGCAGTTTAGGGTCCACAGATACGCAGTATTTT; CDR3aa: CASSLGSTDTQYF
v_gene: TRBV11-1; abundance: -; d_gene: -; j_gene: TRBJ2-2; CDR3nt: TGTGCCAGCAGCTTATCGTCCGGGGAGCTGTTTTTT; CDR3aa: CASSLSSGELFF
v_gene: TRBV7-3; abundance: -; d_gene: -; j_gene: TRBJ2-3; CDR3nt: TGTGCCAGCAGCTCTCGGCCCGCGGTTCACACAGATACGCAGTATTTT; CDR3aa: CASSSRPAVHTDTQYF
v_gene: TRBV6-5; abundance: few; d_gene: TRBD2; j_gene: TRBJ2-1; CDR3nt: TGTGCCAGCAGTTACTCGTCCGGCGGGGGGGCCCGGAATGAGCAGTTCTTC; CDR3aa: CASSYSSGGGARNEQFF
v_gene: TRBV4-3; abundance: -; d_gene: TRBD2; j_gene: TRBJ2-3; CDR3nt: TGCGCCAGCAGCCAAGGGACTAGCGGCGCAGATACGCAGTATTTT; CDR3aa: CASSQGTSGADTQYF
v_gene: TRBV11-3; abundance: -; d_gene: -; j_gene: TRBJ2-6; CDR3nt: TGTGCCAGCAGCCCACGGGAGAGATTGACTTCTGGGGCCAACGTCCTGACTTTC; CDR3aa: CASSPRERLTSGANVLTF
v_gene: TRBV19; abundance: -; d_gene: TRBD2; j_gene: TRBJ2-5; CDR3nt: TGTGCCAGTAGTATGGTGGGCGGGGGGGCATTAGAGACCCAGTACTTC; CDR3aa: CASSMVGGGALETQYF
v_gene: TRBV6-1; abundance: few; d_gene: TRBD1; j_gene: TRBJ1-6; CDR3nt: TGTGCCAGCAGTCAAGGGACAGGGTCCTATAATTCACCCCTCCACTTT; CDR3aa: CASSQGTGSYNSPLHF
v_gene: TRBV7-9; abundance: -; d_gene: -; j_gene: TRBJ2-1; CDR3nt: TGTGCCAGCAGCTTAGGGAGATTCGGAGATGAGCAGTTCTTC; CDR3aa: CASSLGRFGDEQFF
v_gene: TRBV19; abundance: -; d_gene: TRBD2; j_gene: TRBJ2-7; CDR3nt: TGTGCCAGTAGTAGAGGGACTAGCGGAGGTTCCTACGAGCAGTACTTC; CDR3aa: CASSRGTSGGSYEQYF
v_gene: TRBV6-5; abundance: -; d_gene: -; j_gene: TRBJ2-5; CDR3nt: TGTGCCAGCAGTTACTCGAGCGTTCAAGAGACCCGGTACTTC; CDR3aa: CASSYSSVQETRYF
v_gene: TRBV10-3; abundance: -; d_gene: -; j_gene: TRBJ1-2; CDR3nt: TGTGCCATCAGTGAGTCGGGCAGGGAATATGGCTACACCTTC; CDR3aa: CAISESGREYGYTF
v_gene: TRBV24-1; abundance: few; d_gene: -; j_gene: TRBJ2-3; CDR3nt: TGTGCCACCAGTGATTTGCGGAGCGGTGCTAGCACAGATACGCAGTATTTT; CDR3aa: CATSDLRSGASTDTQYF
v_gene: TRBV10-1; abundance: -; d_gene: TRBD1; j_gene: TRBJ2-7; CDR3nt: TGCGCCAGCAGTGCAGAGACAGGGTCCTCCTACGAGCAGTACTTC; CDR3aa: CASSAETGSSYEQYF
v_gene: TRBV5-6; abundance: -; d_gene: -; j_gene: TRBJ1-1; CDR3nt: TGTGCCAGCAGCTTGCCCCCGAATCTGATGAACACTGAAGCTTTCTTT; CDR3aa: CASSLPPNLMNTEAFF
v_gene: TRBV10-3; abundance: -; d_gene: -; j_gene: TRBJ2-3; CDR3nt: TGTGCCATCAGGGGAGGAGATACGCAGTATTTT; CDR3aa: CAIRGGDTQYF
v_gene: TRBV6-5; abundance: -; d_gene: TRBD2; j_gene: TRBJ2-1; CDR3nt: TGTGCCAGCAGTTTCCCAGGGACTAGCGGGGAGTTCTTC; CDR3aa: CASSFPGTSGEFF
v_gene: TRBV21-1; abundance: few; d_gene: -; j_gene: TRBJ2-3; CDR3nt: TGTGCCAGCAGCAAATTGCTAGCGGGGGTATCCACAGATACGCAGTATTTT; CDR3aa: CASSKLLAGVSTDTQYF